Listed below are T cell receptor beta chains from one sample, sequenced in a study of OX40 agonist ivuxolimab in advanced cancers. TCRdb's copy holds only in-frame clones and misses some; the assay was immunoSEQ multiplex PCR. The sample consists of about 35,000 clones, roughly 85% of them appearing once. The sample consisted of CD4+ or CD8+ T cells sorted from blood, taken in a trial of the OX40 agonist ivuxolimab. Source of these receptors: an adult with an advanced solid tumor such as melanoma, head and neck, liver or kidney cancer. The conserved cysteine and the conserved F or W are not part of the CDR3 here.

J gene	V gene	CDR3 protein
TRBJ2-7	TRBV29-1	SVGGQGQGVYEQY
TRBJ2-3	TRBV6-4	ASSDRGSTDTQY
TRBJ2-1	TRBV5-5	ASSPWGGTYEQF
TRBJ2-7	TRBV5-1	AMQDQGAREQY
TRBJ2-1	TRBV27	ASSLVLAGGPSYNEQF
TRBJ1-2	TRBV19	ASSWDYPLYGYT
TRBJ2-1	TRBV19	ASSHAGGPNEQF
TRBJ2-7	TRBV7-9	ASSRGQGAIYEQY
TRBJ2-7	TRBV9	ASSAGAGDYEQY
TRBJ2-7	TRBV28	ASSLNPGRPLYEQY